This T cell receptor (beta chain) was found in a study of beta chain features in type 1 diabetes. The overall study: Patients were similar to healthy donors in age and gender (as well as in cell yields).

For this clone: Its antigen is unidentified.

Trimming cost V 0 bases and J 8 bases, with 16 bases left between them. The CDR3 is made up of 15 amino acids. Germline V gene lookup returns CDR1 MNHEY and CDR2 SVGAGI. Study-level findings and limits: More deletions and fewer insertions at VDJ junctions were seen in type 1 diabetes patients. Moderate yet significant TCRB CDR3 shortening was seen in Type 1 diabetes patients in all four CD4+ subsets.

Sorted populations all exceeded 98% purity. The study reverse transcribed the entire isolated RNA, so it sequenced expressed TCRB transcripts. A few million reads were obtained on average from naive, central memory and regulatory T cell samples. This table comes from immunoSEQ multiplex PCR, and its TCRdb copy is limited to in-frame clones, with some not included. The table shows hundreds of thousands of clones, with over 12% occurring only once. J is TRBJ1-1 and V is TRBV6-5; D may be TRBD1 (5 bases). The sequenced sample consisted of naive CD4+ T cells from blood. This receptor was identified in a man aged 18 to 30 with type 1 diabetes. As DNA, the CDR3 is TGTGCCAGCAGTTACTCGGGCAAGGGACGTTCGGAAGCTTTCTTT. It specifies CASSYSGKGRSEAFF.